This record concerns one T cell receptor beta chain sequence. From germline, CDR1 is DFQATT and CDR2 SNEGSKA (reference sequence). V shed 2 bases and J shed 5 bases, with 13 bases lying between them. The CDR3 extends over 14 amino acids. This sample is part of a study of T-cell reconstitution after alpha-beta-depleted transplantation in children. Preparing the TCRbeta library involved the use of unique molecular identifiers. MiXCR, run by TCRdb on the PCR reads, gives a single entry per CDR3 protein. The sample shows around 500,000 distinct CDR3 sequences, approximately 22% of them seen only once. The sequencing used PBMCs, mostly from graft donor cells, collected 360 days after TCRalphabeta/CD19-depleted stem cell transplant. This sequence originates from a boy in the first two years of life who had a stem cell transplant for acute myeloid leukemia, so the T cells may come from the graft donor. The chain has TRBV20-1 and TRBJ2-4, with a weak D call TRBD2 (6 bases). The DNA of the CDR3 is TGCAGTGCTAGATCCGGACTAACGGAAAACATTCAGTACTTC. It specifies CSARSGLTENIQYF.